Sequencing of this T cell receptor beta chain was carried out in a study of T cell repertoires in cytomegalovirus infection. Looking at the study overall: CMV infection and matching HLA type were both indicated by public TCR beta signatures.

Trimming removed 3 bases from V and 0 bases from J, with 9 bases in between. The CDR3 covers 14 residues. The germline CDR1 and CDR2 sequences are DFQATT and SNEGSKA (reference sequence). A single record per CDR3 protein comes from TCRdb applying MiXCR to the reads. Altogether 250,000 to 300,000 distinct CDR3 sequences are present, approximately 9.2% being singletons, with the ten largest covering roughly 15%. Study-level points and caveats: HLA-C-restricted CMV-specific TCR beta clonotypes prevailed in the ex vivo response. Carriers of CMV plus the relevant HLA were identified by cumulative public TCR beta family frequency.

This clonotype was seen repeatedly, ten times or more. Its antigen remains unidentified. The rearrangement joins TRBV20-1 to TRBJ1-5; TRBD1 is a possible D gene (5 bases). This clonotype originated in a human donor in good health (CMV status not recorded). Some clones in this sample may be carry-over from other donors' samples. The sample consisted of PBMCs. The DNA for the CDR3 is TGCAGTGCTAGTTCAGGGTATAGCAATCAGCCCCAGCATTTT. Translation: CSASSGYSNQPQHF.